The 17 T cell receptor beta chains in this list originate from one sample, sequenced in a study of cytomegalovirus exposure and HLA in healthy donors. A multiplex PCR was run with 60 Vbeta primers and 13 Jbeta primers. Clones were read by immunoSEQ multiplex PCR, and TCRdb kept only the in-frame ones, dropping some. The repertoire includes nearly 110,000 clones, around 80% of them detected once, and 2.5% sits in the top ten. Sequenced material: PBMCs. All receptors derive from a man aged 40-50 years in good health and CMV-seronegative.

This clone was found a few times. The chain links TRBV7-3 to TRBJ2-1; 10 nucleotides align to TRBD2. With V trimmed by 0 bases and J by 10 bases, 9 bases remained unmatched. The CDR3 covers 16 residues. The germline V gene has CDR1 SGHTA and CDR2 FQGTGA. CDR3 in amino acids: CASSLTIAGGRGEQFF. DNA for the CDR3: TGTGCCAGCAGCTTAACGATAGCGGGGGGCCGCGGGGAGCAGTTCTTC.

This sequence joins TRBV7-9 and TRBJ2-7, with 8 bases matching TRBD2. V trimming: 5 bases; J trimming: 2 bases; junction bases outside the gene matches: 8. This CDR3 is built from 15 residues. Germline CDR1 reads SEHNR; CDR2 reads FQNEAQ (reference sequence). In DNA form, the CDR3 reads TGTGCCAGCAGCCCCGGGGGGGGGTTTCCCTACGAGCAGTACTTC. Translation gives CASSPGGGFPYEQYF.

V usage is TRBV27 and J usage is TRBJ2-5, with D possibly matching TRBD2 (5 bases). Trimming stripped 3 bases from V and 1 base from J, with 12 bases between. The CDR3 spans 15 residues. Germline-derived CDR1 and CDR2 are MNHEY and SMNVEV (reference sequence). The CDR3 region is CASSLKGLPQETQYF. In DNA form, the CDR3 reads TGTGCCAGCAGTTTGAAAGGACTCCCCCAAGAGACCCAGTACTTC.

V gene TRBV19 combines with J gene TRBJ1-1; D unclear. The V gene lost 5 bases and the J gene lost 2 bases, with 3 bases spanning the gap. CDR3 length equals 11 residues. CDR1 is LNHDA and CDR2 is SQIVND in the germline V gene (reference sequence). CDR3 in amino acids: CASSHNTEAFF. The CDR3 nucleotides are TGTGCCAGTAGTCATAACACTGAAGCTTTCTTT.

J is TRBJ2-3 and V is TRBV5-4; 9 nucleotides match TRBD2. V trimming: 4 bases; J trimming: 5 bases; junction bases outside the gene matches: 11. Germline V gives CDR1 SGHNT, CDR2 YYREEE (reference sequence). The CDR3 covers 16 residues. CDR3 nucleotides: TGTGCCAGCAGCCCCAATCTAGCGGGGTATAAAGATACGCAGTATTTT. Translation: CASSPNLAGYKDTQYF.

V gene TRBV6-9 combines with J gene TRBJ2-3, with 8 bases aligning to TRBD1. Germline V lookup: CDR1 MNHGY, CDR2 SVAAGI. The CDR3 has 15 residues. Trimming removed 6 bases from V and 2 bases from J; junction bases left unmatched: 7. The CDR3 loop is CASSPGQGHTDTQYF. The CDR3 DNA is TGTGCCAGCAGCCCCGGACAGGGACACACAGATACGCAGTATTTT.

This chain uses TRBV6-1 with TRBJ1-2; D unresolved. This CDR3 is 13 amino acids long. Germline V gene data show CDR1 as MNHNS and CDR2 as SASEGT. V lost 3 bases, J lost 0 bases, and 5 bases lay in between. The CDR3 coding sequence is TGTGCCAGCAGTGACACAACTAACTATGGCTACACCTTC. Translation gives CASSDTTNYGYTF.

The chain recombines TRBV19 with TRBJ2-3; D unclear. The germline V gene has CDR1 LNHDA and CDR2 SQIVND (reference sequence). This CDR3 comprises 15 residues. V was trimmed by 4 bases and J by 4 bases, leaving 15 bases between them. The CDR3, as DNA: TGTGCCAGTAGTACACCCTCTAGTGGCGCAGATACGCAGTATTTT. This codes for CASSTPSSGADTQYF.

The genes are TRBV9 and TRBJ2-5, with 7 nucleotides matching TRBD2. The germline gives CDR1 SGDLS, CDR2 YYNGEE. The V gene end was trimmed by 0 bases and the J gene end by 1 base; junction bases not matched to a gene: 6. The length of the CDR3 is 16 residues. The CDR3 loop reads CASSVGAGDFQETQYF. CDR3 nucleotide sequence: TGTGCCAGCAGCGTAGGGGCGGGGGACTTCCAAGAGACCCAGTACTTC. Based on the CDR3 plus reference TRBV9 and TRBJ2-5, the full variable domain is DSGVTQTPKHLITATGQRVTLRCSPRSGDLSVYWYQQSLDQGLQFLIQYYNGEERAKGNILERFSAQQFPDLHSELNLSSLELGDSALYFCASSVGAGDFQETQYFGPGTRLLVL.

In DNA, the CDR3 is TGTGCCAGCAGTACCAATTCGGGGAACTATGGCTACACCTTC. Its translation is CASSTNSGNYGYTF. This chain joins TRBV6-1 and TRBJ1-2, with no clear D. This CDR3 region has 14 residues. CDR1 MNHNS and CDR2 SASEGT come from the germline V gene. Trimming pared 5 bases from V and 2 bases from J, leaving 12 bases between.

The chain links TRBV7-8 to TRBJ2-7, with 8 nucleotides matching TRBD1. The CDR3 contains 13 residues. The germline gives CDR1 SGHVS, CDR2 FQNEAQ. The junction had 7 bases not matched to a gene; V was cut back by 5 bases and J by 7 bases. Here the CDR3 reads CASSPGGRGEQYF. Written as DNA, the CDR3 is TGTGCCAGCAGCCCAGGGGGCCGGGGGGAGCAGTACTTC.

V usage is TRBV5-1 and J usage is TRBJ2-1, with D possibly matching TRBD1 (5 bases). Deletions cut 0 bases from V and 8 bases from J, with 12 bases between. CDR3 length: 14 amino acids. The germline V gene has CDR1 SGHRS and CDR2 YFSETQ. CDR3 sequence (DNA): TGCGCCAGCAGCTTGGCCATAGGGGCCGATGAGCAGTTCTTC. It specifies CASSLAIGADEQFF. The full variable domain, in which reference TRBV5-1 and TRBJ2-1 provide the parts outside the CDR3, is KAGVTQTPRYLIKTRGQQVTLSCSPISGHRSVSWYQQTPGQGLQFLFEYFSETQRNKGNFPGRFSGRQFSNSRSEMNVSTLELGDSALYLCASSLAIGADEQFFGPGTRLTVL.

This clone was observed a single time. CDR3 nucleotide sequence: TGTGCCAGTAGTCCGCTGGGACTGTCCACCGGGGAGCTGTTTTTT. Amino acids: CASSPLGLSTGELFF. J is TRBJ2-2 and V is TRBV19; TRBD2 might be the D (6 bases). The CDR3 is 15 residues long. V lost 5 bases and J lost 4, with 14 bases in between. CDR1 is LNHDA and CDR2 is SQIVND in the germline V gene (reference sequence).

The chain joins TRBV6-7 to TRBJ2-5, with TRBD2 matching over 8 bases. TRBV6-7 is an open reading frame, and its role is uncertain. V shed 3 bases, J shed 2 bases, and the junction held 8 bases outside the gene matches. The CDR3 runs 16 residues. CDR3 sequence (DNA): TGTGCCAGCAGTTATCATGGAGCGGGGGTACAAGAGACCCAGTACTTC. This sequence encodes CASSYHGAGVQETQYF.

The chain combines TRBV7-2 with TRBJ2-3; a possible D gene is TRBD2 (5 bases). Germline CDR1 SGHTA, CDR2 FQGNSA. V lost 5 bases, J lost 0 bases, and 12 bases lay in between. The CDR3 length is 15 residues. The CDR3: CASSLISGSTDTQYF. The CDR3 DNA reads TGTGCCAGCAGCCTGATATCGGGAAGCACAGATACGCAGTATTTT.

J is TRBJ2-3 and V is TRBV5-1; no firm D call. The V and J ends lost 1 base and 0 bases respectively, with 3 bases between them. CDR3 length equals 13 residues. Germline assignment: CDR1 SGHRS and CDR2 YFSETQ. The CDR3 here is CASSLSSTDTQYF. In nucleotides, the CDR3 is TGCGCCAGCAGCTTGTCTAGCACAGATACGCAGTATTTT.

The rearrangement links TRBV5-1 to TRBJ2-5, with 7 bases aligning to TRBD2. Germline-derived CDR1 and CDR2 are SGHRS and YFSETQ. The CDR3 has 15 amino acids. V was pared by 4 bases and J by 0 bases, with 6 bases of the junction left unmatched. The CDR3 DNA sequence: TGCGCCAGCAGCGGCGGGAGATCGTACCAAGAGACCCAGTACTTC. Its protein product is CASSGGRSYQETQYF.